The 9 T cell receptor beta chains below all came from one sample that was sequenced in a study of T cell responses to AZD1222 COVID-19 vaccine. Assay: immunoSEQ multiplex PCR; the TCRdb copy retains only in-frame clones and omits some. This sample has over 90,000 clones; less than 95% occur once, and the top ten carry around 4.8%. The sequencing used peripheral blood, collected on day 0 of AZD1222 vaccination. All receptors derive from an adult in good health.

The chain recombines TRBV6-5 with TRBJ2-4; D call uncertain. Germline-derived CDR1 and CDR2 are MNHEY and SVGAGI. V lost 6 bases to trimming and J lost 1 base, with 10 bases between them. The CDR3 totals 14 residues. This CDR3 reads CASRAPRAKNIQYF. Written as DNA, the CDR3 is TGTGCCAGCAGGGCACCTCGGGCCAAAAACATTCAGTACTTC.

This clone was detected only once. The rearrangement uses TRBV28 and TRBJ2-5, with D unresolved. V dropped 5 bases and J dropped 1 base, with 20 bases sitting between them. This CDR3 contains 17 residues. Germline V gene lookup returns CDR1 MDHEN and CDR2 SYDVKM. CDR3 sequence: CASSPTTPFVVQETQYF. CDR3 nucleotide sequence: TGTGCCAGCAGTCCGACGACCCCCTTCGTGGTCCAAGAGACCCAGTACTTC.

Written as DNA, the CDR3 is TGTGCCAGCAGTTACTCTTGGGCAGGGGGCACTGAAGCTTTCTTT. Translating it yields CASSYSWAGGTEAFF. V usage is TRBV6-5 and J usage is TRBJ1-1; the match to TRBD1 covers 7 bases. V shed 0 bases, J shed 4 bases, and the junction held 5 bases outside the gene matches. CDR1 is MNHEY and CDR2 is SVGAGI in the germline V gene. The CDR3 has 15 amino acids.

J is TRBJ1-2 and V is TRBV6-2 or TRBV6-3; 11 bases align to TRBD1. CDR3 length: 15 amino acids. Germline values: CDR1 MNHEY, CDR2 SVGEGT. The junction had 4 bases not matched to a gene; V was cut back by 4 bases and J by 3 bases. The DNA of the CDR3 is TGTGCCAGCAGTTTGGGACAGGGGGAGGACTATGGCTACACCTTC. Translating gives CASSLGQGEDYGYTF.

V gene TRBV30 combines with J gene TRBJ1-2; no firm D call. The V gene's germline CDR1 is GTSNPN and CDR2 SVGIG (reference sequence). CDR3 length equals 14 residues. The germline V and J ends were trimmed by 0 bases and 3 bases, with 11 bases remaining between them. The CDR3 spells CAWSVLGRDYGYTF. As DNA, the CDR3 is TGTGCCTGGAGTGTACTGGGCAGAGACTATGGCTACACCTTC.

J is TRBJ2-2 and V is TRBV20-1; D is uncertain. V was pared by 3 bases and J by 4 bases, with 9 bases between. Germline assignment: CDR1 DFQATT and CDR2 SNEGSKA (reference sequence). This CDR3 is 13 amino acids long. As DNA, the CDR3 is TGCAGTGCTAGTAAACAGATCACCGGGGAGCTGTTTTTT. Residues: CSASKQITGELFF.

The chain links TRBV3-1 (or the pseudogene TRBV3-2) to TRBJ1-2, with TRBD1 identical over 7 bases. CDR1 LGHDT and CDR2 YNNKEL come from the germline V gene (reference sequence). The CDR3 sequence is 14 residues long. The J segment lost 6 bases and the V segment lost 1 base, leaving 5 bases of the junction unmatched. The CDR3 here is CASSQVGGADGYTF. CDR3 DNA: TGTGCCAGCAGCCAAGTAGGGGGCGCAGATGGCTACACCTTC.

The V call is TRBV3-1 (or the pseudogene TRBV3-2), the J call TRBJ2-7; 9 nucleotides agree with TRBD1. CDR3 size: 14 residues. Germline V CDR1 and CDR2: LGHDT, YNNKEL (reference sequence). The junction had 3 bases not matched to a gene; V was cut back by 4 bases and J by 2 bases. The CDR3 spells CASSLGQGPYEQYF. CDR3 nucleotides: TGTGCCAGCAGCCTGGGACAGGGCCCCTACGAGCAGTACTTC.

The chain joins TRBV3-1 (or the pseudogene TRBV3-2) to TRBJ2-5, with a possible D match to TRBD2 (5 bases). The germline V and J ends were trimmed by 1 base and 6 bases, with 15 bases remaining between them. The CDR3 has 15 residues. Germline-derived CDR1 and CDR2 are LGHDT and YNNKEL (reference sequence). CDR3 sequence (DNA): TGTGCCAGCAGCCAAGCCGACCCGCTCGGGAAGACCCAGTACTTC. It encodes CASSQADPLGKTQYF.